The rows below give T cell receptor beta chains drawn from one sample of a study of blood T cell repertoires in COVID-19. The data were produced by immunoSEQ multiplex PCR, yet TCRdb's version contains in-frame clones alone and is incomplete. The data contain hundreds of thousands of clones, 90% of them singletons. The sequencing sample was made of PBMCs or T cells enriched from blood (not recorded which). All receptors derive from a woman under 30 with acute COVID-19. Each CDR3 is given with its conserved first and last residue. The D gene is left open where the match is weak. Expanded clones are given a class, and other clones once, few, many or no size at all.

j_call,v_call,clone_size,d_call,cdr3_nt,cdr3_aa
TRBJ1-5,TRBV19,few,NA,TGTGCCAGTAGTACCCGGGGTCAGCCCCAGCATTTT,CASSTRGQPQHF
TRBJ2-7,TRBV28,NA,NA,TGTGCCAGCACCGGAGGTCGGTACGAGCAGTACTTC,CASTGGRYEQYF
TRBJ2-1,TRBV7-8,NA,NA,TGTGCCAGCAGCCGGCGGGTGGAGACGGGGCAGTTCTTC,CASSRRVETGQFF
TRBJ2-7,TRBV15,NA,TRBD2,TGTGCCACCAGCAGAGCGAACCCGGGACTAGTGGTCTACGAGCAGTACTTC,CATSRANPGLVVYEQYF
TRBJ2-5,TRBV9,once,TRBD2,TGTGCCAGCAGCGTAGACCCGCGGGAGGTTGAGACCCAGTACTTC,CASSVDPREVETQYF
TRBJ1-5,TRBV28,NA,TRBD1,TGTGCCAGCAGTTTGGACTACAGGGGGCGGATTCAGCCCCAGCATTTT,CASSLDYRGRIQPQHF
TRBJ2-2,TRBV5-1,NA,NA,TGCGCCAGCAGCTTCGGTGGGCTTAAGACCGGGGAGCTGTTTTTT,CASSFGGLKTGELFF
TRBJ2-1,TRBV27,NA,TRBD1,TGTGCCAGCAAGGACAGGGTTTTTCCTAATGAGCAGTTCTTC,CASKDRVFPNEQFF
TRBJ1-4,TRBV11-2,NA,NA,TGTGCCAGCAGCTTACACAGGTTTCCGACCAATGAAAAACTGTTTTTT,CASSLHRFPTNEKLFF
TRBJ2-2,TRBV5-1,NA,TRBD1,TGCGCCAGCAAGCTGCTGTGGGACAGGGTTGGAACCGGGGAGCTGTTTTTT,CASKLLWDRVGTGELFF
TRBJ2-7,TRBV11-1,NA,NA,TGTGCCAGCAGTTCTAACAGACAGCAGTACTTC,CASSSNRQQYF
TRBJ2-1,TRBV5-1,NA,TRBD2,TGCGCCAGCGAAAGACTAGCCGGCTCCTACAATGAGCAGTTCTTC,CASERLAGSYNEQFF
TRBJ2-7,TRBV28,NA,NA,TGTGCCAGCAGCCTTAAAGTAGCTAGCGTAGTCTCCTACGAGCAGTACTTC,CASSLKVASVVSYEQYF
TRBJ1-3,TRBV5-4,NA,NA,TGTGCCAGCAGCGGTTCCAGCTCTGGAAACACCATATATTTT,CASSGSSSGNTIYF
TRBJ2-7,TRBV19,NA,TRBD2,TGTGCCAGTAGTATCCGGACTAGCGACGAGCAGTACTTC,CASSIRTSDEQYF
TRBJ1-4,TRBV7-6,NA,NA,TGTGCCAGCAGCTCGAACACGCTGCATGAAAAACTGTTTTTT,CASSSNTLHEKLFF
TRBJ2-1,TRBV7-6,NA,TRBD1,TGTGCCAGCAGCGTGACAGGGGACCCGGTCAATGAGCAGTTCTTC,CASSVTGDPVNEQFF
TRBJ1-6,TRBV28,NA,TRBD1,TGTGCCAGCAGTTTACCCGACAGGGTCTATAATTCACCCCTCCACTTT,CASSLPDRVYNSPLHF
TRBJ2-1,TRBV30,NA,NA,TGTGCCTGGAGCCGTTACAATGAGCAGTTCTTC,CAWSRYNEQFF
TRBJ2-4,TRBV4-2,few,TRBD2,TGTGCCAGCAGCCAAGAAGGCGGACTAGCGGGAGGGCTCGGCAAAAACATTCAGTACTTC,CASSQEGGLAGGLGKNIQYF
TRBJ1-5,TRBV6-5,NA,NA,TGTGCCAGCCTAAAGGGACACTCGCAGCCCCAGCATTTT,CASLKGHSQPQHF
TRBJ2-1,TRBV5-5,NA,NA,TGTGCCAGCAGCTTGGGCAGTGGTTCCCACAATGAGCAGTTCTTC,CASSLGSGSHNEQFF
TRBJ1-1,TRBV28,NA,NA,TGTGCCAGCATCGGGGGGGGATTGAACACTGAAGCTTTCTTT,CASIGGGLNTEAFF
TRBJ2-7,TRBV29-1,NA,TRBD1,TGCAGCGCCAAGACAGGGGGCAACTACGAGCAGTACTTC,CSAKTGGNYEQYF
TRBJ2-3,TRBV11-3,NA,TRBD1,TGTGCCAGCAGCTCACAGGGGCTGGCCACAGATACGCAGTATTTT,CASSSQGLATDTQYF
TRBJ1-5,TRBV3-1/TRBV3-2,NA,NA,TGTGCCAGCAGCCCTCAGGGAGGACGGCCCCAGCATTTT,CASSPQGGRPQHF
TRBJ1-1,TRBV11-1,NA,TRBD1,TGTGCCAGCAGGCCGAACAGGGGGCGGATGAACACTGAAGCTTTCTTT,CASRPNRGRMNTEAFF
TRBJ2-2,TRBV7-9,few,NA,TGTGCCAGCAGCCCCCGGAAGGGAGCCGGGGAGCTGTTTTTT,CASSPRKGAGELFF
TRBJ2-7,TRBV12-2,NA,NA,TGTGCAAGTCGCTTCAGTCAGGGGCTCGGCGAGCAGTACTTC,CASRFSQGLGEQYF